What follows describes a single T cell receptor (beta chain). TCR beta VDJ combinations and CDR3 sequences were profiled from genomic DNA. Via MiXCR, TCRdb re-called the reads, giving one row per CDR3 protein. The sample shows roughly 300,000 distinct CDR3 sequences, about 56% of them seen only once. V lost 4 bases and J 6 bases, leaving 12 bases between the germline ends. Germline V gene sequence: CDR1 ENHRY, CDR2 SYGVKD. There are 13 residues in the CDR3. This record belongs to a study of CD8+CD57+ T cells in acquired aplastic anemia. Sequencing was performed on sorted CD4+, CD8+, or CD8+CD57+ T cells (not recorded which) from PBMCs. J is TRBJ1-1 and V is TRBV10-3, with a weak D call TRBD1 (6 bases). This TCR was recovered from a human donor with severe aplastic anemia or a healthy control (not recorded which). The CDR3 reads CAISGQGSAEAFF. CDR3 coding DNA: TGTGCCATCAGTGGCCAGGGGTCCGCTGAAGCTTTCTTT.